This entry describes one TCR beta chain. CDR1 SGHRS and CDR2 YFSETQ come from the germline V gene. V lost 3 bases and J 0 bases, leaving 9 bases between the germline ends. The CDR3 loop spans 15 amino acids. This specimen belongs to a study of blood T cell repertoires in COVID-19. Study overall: Samples taken during acute and convalescent COVID-19 were collected in the United States, Italy and Spain. T cells, B-cell-depleted T cells, or PBMCs provided the cDNA or gDNA that served as material.

Under the authors' procedure: Nucleated cell counts were estimated from reference gene primer amplification. Measured with immunoSEQ multiplex PCR; TCRdb has only the in-frame clones, and not every one. V, J and clone size derive from that table, while D and trimming were established from the DNA sequence. Of 90,000 to 150,000 clones detected, roughly nine tenths appear once; the ten largest clones hold about 8%. Specimen: peripheral blood. This sequence joins TRBV5-1 and TRBJ2-2, with D possibly TRBD1 on 6 matching bases. The sequence was obtained from a man between 65 and 85 years old who had recovered from COVID-19. The CDR3 DNA sequence: TGCGCCAGCAGCTCAGGGGTCGCGAACACCGGGGAGCTGTTTTTT. Protein: CASSSGVANTGELFF.